The present T cell receptor beta chain was sequenced within a study of response to subunit inactivated influenza vaccine. MiXCR was run by TCRdb on the RT-PCR reads, yielding one entry per CDR3 protein. The table shows 860,000 or so distinct CDR3 sequences, with about 20% occurring only once. General study findings and limits: Every seasonal influenza vaccination brings in few new T cells, the authors suggested.

This clonotype has only a few counts. Its antigen is not identified. V lost 8 bases, J lost 2 bases, and 13 bases lay in between. The CDR3 sequence is 13 residues long. The V gene's germline CDR1 is MNHNS and CDR2 SASEGT. The rearrangement uses TRBV6-1 and TRBJ2-7; D possibly matches TRBD1 or TRBD2 (5 bases each). The sample in question was PBMCs from blood, obtained more than 4 days after vaccination. The TCR was taken from a man over 45 who received an inactivated influenza vaccine. DNA of the CDR3: TGTGCCAGCGGGGCAGGGAGAGCCTACGAGCAGTACTTC. As protein: CASGAGRAYEQYF.